Below, 14 T cell receptor beta chains from the same sample are listed, as sequenced in a study of T cell repertoires in cytomegalovirus infection. TCRdb independently ran MiXCR on the reads; one entry per CDR3 protein. The data hold 200,000 to 300,000 distinct CDR3 sequences, with approximately 9% observed a single time. The sample comprised PBMCs. These receptor sequences come from a human donor in good health (CMV status not recorded). Some clones in this sample may be carry-over from other donors' samples.

This clonotype was detected ten times or more. The V call is TRBV5-5, the J call TRBJ2-7, with 9 nucleotides matching TRBD1. V lost 5 bases and J lost 3; bases outside the gene matches: 6. Germline V gives CDR1 SGHKS, CDR2 YYEKEE (reference sequence). The CDR3 sequence is 14 residues long. The CDR3 spells CASSRSTGGYEQYF. The CDR3 coding sequence is TGTGCCAGCAGTCGATCGACAGGGGGCTACGAGCAGTACTTC.

This clonotype was counted only a few times. The chain recombines TRBV7-8 with TRBJ2-4; 13 nucleotides line up with TRBD2. Germline CDR1 and CDR2: SGHVS and FQNEAQ. The CDR3 sequence is 20 residues long. V lost 5 bases and J lost 0; bases outside the gene matches: 13. Here the CDR3 DNA reads TGTGCCAGCAGCACCGTCCGGACTAGCGGGAGAGAACTAGCCAAAAACATTCAGTACTTC. Protein sequence: CASSTVRTSGRELAKNIQYF.

Only a few counts were recorded for this clonotype. The chain recombines TRBV29-1 with TRBJ2-5, with D possibly being TRBD2 (6 bases). The germline CDR1 and CDR2 sequences are SQVTM and ANQGSEA. The V end lost 6 bases, the J end lost 7 bases, and 15 bases lay between the germline ends. This CDR3 region has 12 residues. The CDR3 reads CSVSGSEGTQYF. Here the CDR3 DNA reads TGCAGCGTCTCTGGGTCGGAGGGGACCCAGTACTTC.

This clonotype was found many times. The DNA for the CDR3 is TGTGCCAGCAGCTCTAGGACAGGGCTGGGCAATCAGCCCCAGCATTTT. Its translation is CASSSRTGLGNQPQHF. The rearrangement joins TRBV7-2 to TRBJ1-5; 8 bases fit TRBD1. CDR3 length equals 16 residues. The germline gives CDR1 SGHTA, CDR2 FQGNSA. The V gene end was trimmed by 4 bases and the J gene end by 2 bases; junction bases not matched to a gene: 7.

This clonotype showed up just a few times. V gene TRBV6-6 combines with J gene TRBJ2-7, with D maybe TRBD2 (6 bases). The CDR3 is 17 residues long. CDR1 is MNHNY, CDR2 SVGAGI, per germline (reference sequence). The ends were cut back, 2 bases at V and 1 base at J, with 18 bases in the middle. As DNA, the CDR3 is TGTGCCAGCAGTTACAGCGGGCGGGGCTGGGCGTCCTACGAGCAGTACTTC. It yields the protein CASSYSGRGWASYEQYF.

The chain recombines TRBV18 with TRBJ1-1; TRBD1 is a possible D gene (5 bases). CDR3 length: 14 amino acids. The germline V gene encodes CDR1 KGHSH and CDR2 LQKENI. The V gene lost 6 bases and the J gene lost 1 base, with 12 bases spanning the gap. The CDR3 DNA sequence: TGTGCCAGCTCTACGCTGGGGCCGAACACTGAAGCTTTCTTT. The encoded protein is CASSTLGPNTEAFF. Filled out from reference TRBV18 and TRBJ1-1, the complete variable domain reads NAGVMQNPRHLVRRRGQEARLRCSPMKGHSHVYWYRQLPEEGLKFMVYLQKENIIDESGMPKERFSAEFPKEGPSILRIQQVVRGDSAAYFCASSTLGPNTEAFFGQGTRLTVV.

This clonotype was picked up many times. The CDR3 spells CASSLRDVIGLRELFF. The CDR3, as DNA: TGTGCCAGCAGCTTACGGGATGTGATAGGTCTAAGGGAGCTGTTTTTT. The chain uses TRBV7-2 and TRBJ2-2; D may be TRBD2 (5 bases). V was shortened by 2 bases and J by 9 bases, with 19 bases between the two germline ends. The V gene's germline CDR1 is SGHTA and CDR2 FQGNSA. CDR3 length equals 16 residues. Using reference TRBV7-2 and TRBJ2-2 for the parts outside the CDR3, the full variable domain is GAGVSQSPSNKVTEKGKDVELRCDPISGHTALYWYRQSLGQGLEFLIYFQGNSAPDKSGLPSDRFSAERTGGSVSTLTIQRTQQEDSAVYLCASSLRDVIGLRELFFGEGSRLTVL.

There are a few counts of this clonotype. The CDR3 sequence is CASSQGGVTSEQFF. The CDR3 nucleotides are TGTGCCAGCAGCCAGGGGGGGGTGACTAGTGAGCAGTTCTTC. The V and J genes are TRBV6-2 or TRBV6-3 and TRBJ2-1; D possibly matches TRBD1 or TRBD2 (7 bases each). V lost 6 bases, J lost 9 bases, and 18 bases lay in between. CDR1 MNHEY and CDR2 SVGEGT come from the germline V gene. The CDR3 totals 14 residues.

This clonotype was recorded a few times. The chain employs TRBV6-2 or TRBV6-3 and TRBJ1-1; 11 nucleotides agree with TRBD1. Germline CDR1 reads MNHEY; CDR2 reads SVGEGT. After removal of 6 bases from V and 5 bases from J, the junction contained 11 bases not matched to a gene. This CDR3 is 16 amino acids long. The CDR3 is CASRPPPGQGDTEAFF. The CDR3 region has the DNA TGTGCCAGCAGACCCCCCCCGGGACAGGGGGATACTGAAGCTTTCTTT.

This clonotype was observed many times. V gene TRBV7-2 combines with J gene TRBJ1-1; 11 bases map to TRBD1. The CDR3 is 14 residues long. Germline CDR1 is SGHTA and CDR2 is FQGNSA. Germline trimming cut 4 bases from V and 4 bases from J; bases unmatched to any gene: 2. In nucleotides, the CDR3 is TGTGCCAGCAGCTGGGACAGGGGGGGCACTGAAGCTTTCTTT. Its translation: CASSWDRGGTEAFF.

The rearrangement uses TRBV7-9 and TRBJ1-3; D call uncertain. The CDR3 runs 15 residues. V was shortened by 6 bases and J by 0 bases, with 12 bases between the two germline ends. CDR1 and CDR2 from the germline V gene are SEHNR and FQNEAQ (reference sequence). CDR3: CASSGSIPSGNTIYF. The CDR3 coding sequence is TGTGCCAGCAGTGGATCTATCCCCTCTGGAAACACCATATATTTT.

This clonotype was recorded many times. The V gene is TRBV24-1, the J gene TRBJ2-2; tentatively, D is TRBD2 (5 bases). Trimming shortened V by 5 bases and J by 4 bases, and 13 bases separated the two germline ends. CDR1 is KGHDR and CDR2 is SFDVKD in the germline V gene. This CDR3 spans 15 amino acids. CDR3 sequence (DNA): TGTGCCACCAGTGGACGGACTTATGCCACCGGGGAGCTGTTTTTT. Amino acid sequence: CATSGRTYATGELFF.

This clonotype showed up many times. The chain has TRBV5-6 and TRBJ1-2, with D possibly being TRBD1 (6 bases). The CDR3 runs to 15 residues. The ends were cut back, 0 bases at V and 5 bases at J, with 14 bases in the middle. In germline, CDR1 is SGHDT, CDR2 YYEEEE. CDR3 protein: CASSLEFDRIYGYTF. The CDR3, as DNA: TGTGCCAGCAGCTTGGAGTTTGACAGGATTTATGGCTACACCTTC. The full variable domain, in which reference TRBV5-6 and TRBJ1-2 provide the parts outside the CDR3, is DAGVTQSPTHLIKTRGQQVTLRCSPKSGHDTVSWYQQALGQGPQFIFQYYEEEERQRGNFPDRFSGHQFPNYSSELNVNALLLGDSALYLCASSLEFDRIYGYTFGSGTRLTVV.

The rearrangement links TRBV5-1 to TRBJ1-2; weak D call: TRBD1 (5 bases). There are 15 residues in the CDR3. V dropped 0 bases and J dropped 4 bases, with 13 bases sitting between them. From germline, CDR1 is SGHRS and CDR2 YFSETQ. The CDR3 DNA follows: TGCGCCAGCAGCTTGGCGAGACAGACCGGCTATGGCTACACCTTC. It is translated as CASSLARQTGYGYTF.